These T cell receptor beta chains were read from a single sample in a study of OX40 agonist ivuxolimab in advanced cancers. TCRdb keeps only in-frame clones here, not all; method: immunoSEQ multiplex PCR. The data show 9,500 to 10,000 clones, roughly three quarters seen once. Here the sequenced sample was CD4+ or CD8+ T cells sorted from blood, taken in a trial of the OX40 agonist ivuxolimab. These receptors were obtained from an adult with an advanced solid tumor such as melanoma, head and neck, liver or kidney cancer. Both conserved end residues are part of each CDR3. D genes are given only for firm matches. Not all rows give a size; the values are once, few, many and, for expanded clones, a class.

len	abundance	v_gene	d_gene	j_gene	CDR3aa	CDR3nt
13	.	TRBV30	.	TRBJ1-6	CAWRATFNSPLHF	TGTGCCTGGAGGGCGACCTTTAATTCACCCCTCCACTTT
18	few	TRBV5-5	.	TRBJ1-5	CASSLGDGDLVGNQPQHF	TGTGCCAGCAGCTTGGGGGATGGGGACCTCGTGGGCAATCAGCCCCAGCATTTT
15	.	TRBV6-5	.	TRBJ2-7	CASSPIQGYTYEQYF	TGTGCCAGCAGTCCCATCCAGGGCTATACCTACGAGCAGTACTTC
16	.	TRBV7-9	TRBD1	TRBJ2-1	CASSSSTGGPFNEQFF	TGTGCCAGCAGCTCATCGACAGGGGGCCCCTTCAATGAGCAGTTCTTC
15	medium-sized	TRBV5-8	.	TRBJ2-3	CASSLGSWATDTQYF	TGTGCCAGCAGCTTGGGTAGCTGGGCCACAGATACGCAGTATTTT
14	.	TRBV4-2	TRBD2	TRBJ2-5	CASSRRLAEETQYF	TGTGCCAGCAGCCGGCGTCTAGCGGAAGAGACCCAGTACTTC
16	.	TRBV9	TRBD2	TRBJ2-1	CASNPVGTSGMDEQFF	TGTGCCAGCAACCCAGTAGGTACTAGCGGGATGGATGAGCAGTTCTTC
14	.	TRBV6-6	TRBD1	TRBJ2-1	CASSADRGLNEQFF	TGTGCCAGCAGTGCCGACAGGGGCCTTAATGAGCAGTTCTTC
13	.	TRBV27	.	TRBJ1-3	CATSDHNRNTIYF	TGTGCCACTTCGGACCATAACAGAAACACCATATATTTT
14	.	TRBV6-6	TRBD1	TRBJ1-6	CASRETGGGAPLHF	TGTGCCAGCAGGGAGACAGGGGGCGGGGCACCCCTCCACTTT
19	.	TRBV27	TRBD2	TRBJ2-3	CASTPLRETSGVSTDTQYF	TGTGCCAGCACCCCGCTACGGGAGACTAGCGGGGTTTCCACAGATACGCAGTATTTT
14	large	TRBV19	.	TRBJ2-1	CASSMRAFYNEQFF	TGTGCCAGTAGTATGAGGGCTTTCTACAATGAGCAGTTCTTC
15	.	TRBV4-3	TRBD1	TRBJ2-7	CASSQDRDSSYEQYF	TGCGCCAGCAGCCAAGATCGGGACAGCTCCTACGAGCAGTACTTC
15	.	TRBV9	TRBD2	TRBJ2-7	CASSPLSGGAYEQYF	TGTGCCAGCAGCCCCCTAAGCGGGGGGGCCTACGAGCAGTACTTC
12	few	TRBV11-2	.	TRBJ2-1	CASSLNEGVEFF	TGTGCCAGCAGCTTAAACGAGGGAGTCGAGTTCTTC
15	.	TRBV27	.	TRBJ1-5	CASSADRISNQPQHF	TGTGCCAGCAGTGCGGACAGAATTAGCAATCAGCCCCAGCATTTT
14	.	TRBV27	.	TRBJ2-1	CASTSPGGANEQFF	TGTGCCAGCACCTCCCCTGGGGGAGCGAATGAGCAGTTCTTC
13	.	TRBV9	.	TRBJ1-1	CASSEGTEYEAFF	TGTGCCAGCAGCGAGGGGACGGAATATGAAGCTTTCTTT
12	.	TRBV5-1	.	TRBJ1-1	CASSLVGGEAFF	TGCGCCAGCAGCTTGGTAGGGGGTGAGGCTTTCTTT
15	.	TRBV27	TRBD2	TRBJ2-3	CASSRGLAGIHTQYF	TGTGCCAGCAGCCGGGGACTAGCGGGTATACATACGCAGTATTTT